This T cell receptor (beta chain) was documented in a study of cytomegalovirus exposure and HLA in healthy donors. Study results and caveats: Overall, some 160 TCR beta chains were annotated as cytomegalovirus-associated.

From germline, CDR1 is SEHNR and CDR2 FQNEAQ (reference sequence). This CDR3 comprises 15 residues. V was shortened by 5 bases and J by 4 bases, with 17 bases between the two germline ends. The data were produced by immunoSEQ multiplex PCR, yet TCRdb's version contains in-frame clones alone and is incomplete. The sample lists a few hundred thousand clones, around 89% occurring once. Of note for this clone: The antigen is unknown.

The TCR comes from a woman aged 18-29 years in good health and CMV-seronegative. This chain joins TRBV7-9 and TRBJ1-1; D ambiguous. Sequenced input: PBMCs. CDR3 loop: CASSPWATSGTEAFF. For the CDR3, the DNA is TGTGCCAGCAGCCCTTGGGCCACCTCCGGCACTGAAGCTTTCTTT.